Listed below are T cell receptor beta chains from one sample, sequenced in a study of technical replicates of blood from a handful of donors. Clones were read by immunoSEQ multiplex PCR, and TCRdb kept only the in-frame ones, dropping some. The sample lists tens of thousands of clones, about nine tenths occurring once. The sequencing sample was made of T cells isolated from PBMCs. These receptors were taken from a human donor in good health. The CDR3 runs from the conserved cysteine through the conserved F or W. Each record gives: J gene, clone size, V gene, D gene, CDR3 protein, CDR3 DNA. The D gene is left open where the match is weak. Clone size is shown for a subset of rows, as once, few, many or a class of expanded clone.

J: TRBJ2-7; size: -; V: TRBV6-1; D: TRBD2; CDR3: CASSEGGGEFYEQYF; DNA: TGTGCCAGCAGTGAGGGGGGGGGAGAATTCTACGAGCAGTACTTC
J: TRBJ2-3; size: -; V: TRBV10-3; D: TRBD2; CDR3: CAISELAGGMDTQYF; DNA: TGTGCCATCAGTGAACTAGCGGGAGGGATGGATACGCAGTATTTT
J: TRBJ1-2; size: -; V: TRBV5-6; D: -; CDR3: CASSFYSSQEIEHGYTF; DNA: TGTGCCAGCAGCTTTTATTCCTCTCAAGAGATTGAGCATGGCTACACCTTC
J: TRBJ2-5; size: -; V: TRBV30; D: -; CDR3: CAWGLNQETQYF; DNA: TGTGCCTGGGGGCTAAATCAAGAGACCCAGTACTTC
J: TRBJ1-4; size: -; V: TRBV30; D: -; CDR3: CAWSGMDEKLFF; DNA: TGTGCCTGGAGCGGGATGGACGAAAAACTGTTTTTT
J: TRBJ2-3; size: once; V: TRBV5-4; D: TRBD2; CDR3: CASSPGLNRDTDTQYF; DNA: TGTGCCAGCAGTCCGGGACTAAACCGCGACACAGATACGCAGTATTTT
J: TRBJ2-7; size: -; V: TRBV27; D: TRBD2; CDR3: CASQRGVHEQYF; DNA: TGTGCCTCTCAGCGGGGGGTCCACGAGCAGTACTTC
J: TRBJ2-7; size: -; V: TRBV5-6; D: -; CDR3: CASSSNLRTYEQYF; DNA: TGTGCCAGCAGCTCCAACCTCCGGACTTACGAGCAGTACTTC
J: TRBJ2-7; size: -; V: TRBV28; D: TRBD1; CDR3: CASMSGQEYEQYF; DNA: TGTGCCAGCATGTCAGGACAGGAATACGAGCAGTACTTC
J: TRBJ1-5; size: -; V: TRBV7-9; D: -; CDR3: CASSLEADNQPQHF; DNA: TGTGCCAGCAGCTTAGAAGCGGACAATCAGCCCCAGCATTTT
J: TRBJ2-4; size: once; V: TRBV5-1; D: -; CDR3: CASSLGGEPLGKNIQYF; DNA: TGCGCCAGCAGCCTAGGTGGTGAACCCTTAGGCAAAAACATTCAGTACTTC
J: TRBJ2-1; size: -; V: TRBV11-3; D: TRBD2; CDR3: CASSLYSGGSSSYNEQFF; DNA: TGTGCCAGCAGCTTATATAGCGGGGGGTCGAGCTCCTACAATGAGCAGTTCTTC
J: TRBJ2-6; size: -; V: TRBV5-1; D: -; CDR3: CASSLGGQSGANVLTF; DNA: TGCGCCAGCAGCTTGGGGGGACAATCTGGGGCCAACGTCCTGACTTTC
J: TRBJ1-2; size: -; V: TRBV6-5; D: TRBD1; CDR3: CASSYSGQAYGYTF; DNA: TGTGCCAGCAGTTACTCGGGACAGGCCTATGGCTACACCTTC
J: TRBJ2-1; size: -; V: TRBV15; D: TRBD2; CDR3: CATSRGTSGIDEQFF; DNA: TGTGCCACCAGCAGAGGGACTAGCGGGATTGATGAGCAGTTCTTC
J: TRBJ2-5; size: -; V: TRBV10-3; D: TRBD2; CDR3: CAISAEAGGRETQYF; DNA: TGTGCCATCAGTGCGGAAGCGGGGGGTAGGGAGACCCAGTACTTC
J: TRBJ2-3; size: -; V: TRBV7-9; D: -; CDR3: CASSFTLSTDTQYF; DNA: TGTGCCAGCAGCTTTACCCTAAGCACAGATACGCAGTATTTT
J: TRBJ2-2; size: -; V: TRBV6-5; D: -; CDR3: CASSTGQLNTGELFF; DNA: TGTGCCAGCAGTACCGGACAGCTTAACACCGGGGAGCTGTTTTTT
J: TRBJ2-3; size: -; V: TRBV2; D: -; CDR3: CASSASGTGGGDTQYF; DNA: TGTGCCAGCAGTGCTTCCGGGACAGGCGGGGGAGATACGCAGTATTTT
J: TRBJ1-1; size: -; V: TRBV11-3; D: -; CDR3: CASSSFRAGSNTEAFF; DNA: TGTGCCAGCAGCTCATTCAGGGCAGGATCGAACACTGAAGCTTTCTTT
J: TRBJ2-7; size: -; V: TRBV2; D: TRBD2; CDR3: CASSRRGSSYEQYF; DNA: TGTGCCAGTAGTCGCCGCGGGAGCTCCTACGAGCAGTACTTC
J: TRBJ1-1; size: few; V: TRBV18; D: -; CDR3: CASSPPSQLNTEAFF; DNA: TGTGCCAGCTCACCGCCGTCACAGTTGAACACTGAAGCTTTCTTT
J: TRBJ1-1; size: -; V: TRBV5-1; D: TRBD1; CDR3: CASSPGQGVFMNTEAFF; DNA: TGCGCCAGCAGTCCCGGACAGGGCGTCTTCATGAACACTGAAGCTTTCTTT